The 10 T cell receptor beta chains in this list originate from one sample, sequenced in a study of blood T cell repertoires in COVID-19. Using immunoSEQ multiplex PCR, the repertoire was profiled, and TCRdb retains in-frame clones only, with some absent. The sample includes roughly 14,000 clones, around 94% of them seen just once. The material sequenced was peripheral blood. These receptors were obtained from a human donor with active COVID-19. The donor label of this sample is uncertain.

The chain employs TRBV15 and TRBJ2-7; TRBD2 matches 8 bases. CDR3 length: 14 residues. Looked up from germline, CDR1 is LNHNV and CDR2 is YYDKDF (reference sequence). V trimming: 1 base; J trimming: 7 bases; junction bases outside the gene matches: 6. CDR3 sequence (DNA): TGTGCCACCAGCAGAGTGAGCGGGGGCGGGGAGCAGTACTTC. Translated: CATSRVSGGGEQYF.

This clone was found once. This chain joins TRBV6-1 and TRBJ1-5, with D unresolved. The CDR3 is 14 amino acids. V was clipped by 2 bases and J by 4 bases, with 9 bases between them. Germline V CDR1 and CDR2: MNHNS, SASEGT. CDR3 DNA sequence: TGTGCCAGCAGTGAAAATCTAGAAAATCAGCCCCAGCATTTT. Encoded protein: CASSENLENQPQHF.

The rearrangement uses TRBV3-1 (or the pseudogene TRBV3-2) and TRBJ2-7; the match to TRBD2 covers 7 bases. Trimming took 3 bases from V and 7 from J; bases not matched to a gene: 12. This CDR3 is built from 15 residues. Germline V gene data show CDR1 as LGHDT and CDR2 as YNNKEL (reference sequence). The CDR3, as DNA: TGTGCCAGCAGCCAGGTGAGGGGCGGGAGAGGAGAGCAGTACTTC. Residues: CASSQVRGGRGEQYF.

The genes are TRBV28 and TRBJ2-3; a weak D match, TRBD2 (6 bases). Germline V lookup: CDR1 MDHEN, CDR2 SYDVKM. This CDR3 has 13 amino acids. CDR3 sequence (DNA): TGTGTCACAGGAAAAGTTGGGGGGTATACGCAGTATTTT. Amino acid sequence: CVTGKVGGYTQYF.

J is TRBJ2-7 and V is TRBV7-6; tentative D call: TRBD1 (6 bases). CDR3 size: 12 residues. Germline assignment: CDR1 SGHVS and CDR2 FNYEAQ. V was pared by 2 bases and J by 7 bases, with 9 bases between. CDR3 DNA: TGTGCCAGCAGCTTACCCGGGACAGAGCAGTACTTC. This sequence encodes CASSLPGTEQYF.

This chain uses TRBV12-3 or TRBV12-4 with TRBJ1-2, with 7 bases lining up with TRBD1. The CDR3 runs to 13 residues. The ends lost 6 bases at V and 8 bases at J; junction bases unmatched: 9. The CDR3 DNA is TGTGCCAGCAGCCTTACAGGGGATGGGGGCTACACCTTC. Protein sequence: CASSLTGDGGYTF.

This chain joins TRBV28 and TRBJ1-1, with 8 nucleotides matching TRBD1. Germline CDR1 MDHEN, CDR2 SYDVKM. With 5 bases clipped from V and 5 bases from J, the junction kept 10 bases outside the gene matches. The CDR3 has 15 amino acids. Here the CDR3 reads CASSTRGRGQTEAFF. The CDR3 DNA is TGTGCCAGCAGTACCCGGGGCAGGGGGCAAACTGAAGCTTTCTTT. Together with reference TRBV28 and TRBJ1-1, the CDR3 gives the full variable domain: DVKVTQSSRYLVKRTGEKVFLECVQDMDHENMFWYRQDPGLGLRLIYFSYDVKMKEKGDIPEGYSVSREKKERFSLILESASTNQTSMYLCASSTRGRGQTEAFFGQGTRLTVV.

This sequence joins TRBV5-6 and TRBJ1-5; no clear D gene. Per the germline V gene, CDR1 is SGHDT and CDR2 is YYEEEE. The CDR3 loop spans 15 amino acids. V lost 6 bases and J 0 bases, leaving 13 bases between the germline ends. CDR3 amino acids: CASNTWEDSNQPQHF. The CDR3 bases are TGTGCCAGCAACACCTGGGAGGATAGCAATCAGCCCCAGCATTTT.

The genes are TRBV12-3 or TRBV12-4 and TRBJ2-3; no clear D gene. Trimming took off 3 bases at V and 7 bases at J, with 5 bases between the two ends. The CDR3 extends over 11 amino acids. Written as DNA, the CDR3 is TGTGCCAGCAGTTTCCAATATACGCAGTATTTT. Translation: CASSFQYTQYF.

There are a few counts of this clone. The chain employs TRBV20-1 and TRBJ2-5; D possibly corresponds to TRBD2 (5 bases). Trimming took 4 bases from V and 5 from J, leaving 8 bases between them. CDR1 DFQATT and CDR2 SNEGSKA come from the germline V gene (reference sequence). The CDR3 loop spans 11 amino acids. The CDR3 region is CSAKAGETQYF. The CDR3 coding sequence is TGCAGTGCTAAGGCGGGCGAGACCCAGTACTTC.